The present T cell receptor (beta chain) was sequenced within a study of patients and donors after allogeneic stem cell transplantation. TCRdb independently ran MiXCR on the RT-PCR reads; one entry per CDR3 protein. The table lists tens of thousands of distinct CDR3 sequences, nearly 7% of them singletons. Sequencing input: blood, either unsorted or a sorted T cell fraction (not recorded which). The TCR sequence derives from a human donor who was either an allogeneic HSCT recipient or a stem cell or donor lymphocyte infusion donor (not recorded which). It is not recorded whose cells these are; they may come from a transplant donor.

The CDR3 spells CASQGAPGELFF. CDR3 DNA: TGTGCCAGCCAGGGGGCTCCCGGGGAGCTGTTTTTT. The chain carries TRBV3-1 and TRBJ2-2, with 8 bases fitting TRBD1. The V and J ends lost 8 bases and 6 bases, in that order; junction bases with no gene match: 2. CDR3 length: 12 amino acids. Germline V gene data show CDR1 as LGHDT and CDR2 as YNNKEL (reference sequence).